This T cell receptor beta chain was sequenced for a study of blood T cell repertoires in COVID-19. Study-wide context: Some COVID-19 samples were acute and others convalescent; all came from the United States, Italy and Spain. The analysed material was cDNA or gDNA that came from T cells, B-cell-depleted T cells, or PBMCs.

The V and J ends lost 0 bases and 10 bases, in that order; junction bases with no gene match: 6. Germline V CDR1 and CDR2: SGDLS, YYNGEE. The CDR3 is 14 amino acids. In the original analysis: Quantification of nucleated cells was approximated via reference gene primer amplification. Assay: immunoSEQ multiplex PCR; the TCRdb copy retains only in-frame clones and omits some. V and J calls plus clone size are reproduced from that table; the DNA served to infer D and trimming. The table includes around 130,000 clones, 80% to 90% detected once. This sequence was found in a human donor in a cohort sampled during active COVID-19. Sequencing was done on a sample of peripheral blood. This chain joins TRBV9 and TRBJ2-7; 11 bases align to TRBD2. The chain's CDR3 is CASSVEASGGPQYF. The CDR3 region has the DNA TGTGCCAGCAGCGTAGAGGCTAGCGGGGGGCCACAGTACTTC.